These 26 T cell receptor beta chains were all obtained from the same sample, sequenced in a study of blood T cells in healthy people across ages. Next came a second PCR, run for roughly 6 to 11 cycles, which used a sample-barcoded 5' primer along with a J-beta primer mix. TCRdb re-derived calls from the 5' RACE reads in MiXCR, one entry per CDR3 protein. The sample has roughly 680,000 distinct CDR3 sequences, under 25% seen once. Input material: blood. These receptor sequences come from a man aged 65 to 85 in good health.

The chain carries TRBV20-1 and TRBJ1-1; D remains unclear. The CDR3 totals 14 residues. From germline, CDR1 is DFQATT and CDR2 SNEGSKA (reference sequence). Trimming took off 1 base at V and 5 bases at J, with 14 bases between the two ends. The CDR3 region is CSARGGPLGTEAFF. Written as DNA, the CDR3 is TGCAGTGCTAGAGGAGGCCCGTTGGGGACTGAAGCTTTCTTT.

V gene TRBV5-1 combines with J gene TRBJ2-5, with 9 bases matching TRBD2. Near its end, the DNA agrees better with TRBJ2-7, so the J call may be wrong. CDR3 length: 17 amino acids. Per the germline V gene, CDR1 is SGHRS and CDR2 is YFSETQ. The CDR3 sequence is CASSLHRLAALSYEQYV. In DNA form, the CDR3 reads TGCGCCAGCAGCCTGCACCGACTAGCGGCCTTATCCTACGAGCAGTACGTC.

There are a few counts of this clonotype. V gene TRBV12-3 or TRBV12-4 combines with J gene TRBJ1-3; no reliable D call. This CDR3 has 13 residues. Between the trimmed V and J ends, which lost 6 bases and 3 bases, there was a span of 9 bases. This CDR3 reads CASRSTIGNTIYF. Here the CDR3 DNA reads TGTGCCAGCAGGTCCACGATTGGAAACACCATATATTTT.

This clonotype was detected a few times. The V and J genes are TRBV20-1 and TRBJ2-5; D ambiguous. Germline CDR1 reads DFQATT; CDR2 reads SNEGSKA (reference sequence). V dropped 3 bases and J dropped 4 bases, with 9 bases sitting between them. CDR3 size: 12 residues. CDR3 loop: CSASLSPETQYF. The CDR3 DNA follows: TGCAGTGCTAGTCTATCCCCAGAGACCCAGTACTTC.

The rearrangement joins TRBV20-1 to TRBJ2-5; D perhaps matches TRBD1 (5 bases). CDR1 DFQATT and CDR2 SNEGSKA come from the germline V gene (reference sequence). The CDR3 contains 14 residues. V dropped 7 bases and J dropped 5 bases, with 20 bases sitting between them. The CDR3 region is CSVYTGFGQETQYF. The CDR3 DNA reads TGCAGTGTCTACACAGGATTTGGTCAGGAGACCCAGTACTTC.

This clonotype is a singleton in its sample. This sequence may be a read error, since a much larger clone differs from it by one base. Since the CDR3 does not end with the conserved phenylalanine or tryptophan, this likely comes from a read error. CDR3 protein: CASSEHGTGYNEQFL. In DNA form, the CDR3 reads TGTGCCAGCAGTGAACACGGGACAGGGTACAATGAGCAGTTCTTA. The rearrangement uses TRBV6-1 and TRBJ2-1, with 9 bases fitting TRBD1. This CDR3 is built from 15 residues. V lost 2 bases, J lost 4 bases, and 3 bases stayed unmatched. Germline assignment: CDR1 MNHNS and CDR2 SASEGT.

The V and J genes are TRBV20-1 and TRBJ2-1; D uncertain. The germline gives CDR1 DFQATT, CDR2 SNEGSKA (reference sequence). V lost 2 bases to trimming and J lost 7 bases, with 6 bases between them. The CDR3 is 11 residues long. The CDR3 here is CSARTENEQFF. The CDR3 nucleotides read TGCAGTGCTAGAACTGAAAATGAGCAGTTCTTC.

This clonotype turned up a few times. In nucleotides, the CDR3 is TGTGCCAGCAGTTTAGCGGGAGGGAGAGGGTACGAGCAGTACTTC. Its translation is CASSLAGGRGYEQYF. This chain connects TRBV12-3 or TRBV12-4 to TRBJ2-7; TRBD2 aligns across 7 bases. This CDR3 comprises 15 residues. The V gene end was trimmed by 0 bases and the J gene end by 4 bases; junction bases not matched to a gene: 6.

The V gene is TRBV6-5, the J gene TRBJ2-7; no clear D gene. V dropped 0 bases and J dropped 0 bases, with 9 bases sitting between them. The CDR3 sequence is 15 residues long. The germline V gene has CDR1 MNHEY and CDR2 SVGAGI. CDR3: CASSYSPEVSYEQYF. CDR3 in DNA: TGTGCCAGCAGTTACTCCCCCGAAGTCTCCTACGAGCAGTACTTC.

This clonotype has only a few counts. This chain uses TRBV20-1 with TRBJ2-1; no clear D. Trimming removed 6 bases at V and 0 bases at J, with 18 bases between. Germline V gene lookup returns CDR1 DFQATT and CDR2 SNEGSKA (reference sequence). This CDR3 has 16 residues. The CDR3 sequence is CSAVDAARSSYNEQFF. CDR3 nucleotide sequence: TGCAGTGCAGTTGACGCGGCCAGGAGCTCCTACAATGAGCAGTTCTTC.

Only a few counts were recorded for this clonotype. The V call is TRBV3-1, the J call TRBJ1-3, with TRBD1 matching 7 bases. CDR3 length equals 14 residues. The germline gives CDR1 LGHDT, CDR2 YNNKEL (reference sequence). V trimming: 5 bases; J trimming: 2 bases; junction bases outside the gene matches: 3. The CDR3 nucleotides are TGTGCCAGCAGCTTGGGGACAGCTGGAAACACCATATATTTT. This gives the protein CASSLGTAGNTIYF. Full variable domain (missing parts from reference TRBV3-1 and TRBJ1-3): DTAVSQTPKYLVTQMGNDKSIKCEQNLGHDTMYWYKQDSKKFLKIMFSYNNKELIINETVPNRFSPKSPDKAHLNLHINSLELGDSAVYFCASSLGTAGNTIYFGEGSWLTVV.

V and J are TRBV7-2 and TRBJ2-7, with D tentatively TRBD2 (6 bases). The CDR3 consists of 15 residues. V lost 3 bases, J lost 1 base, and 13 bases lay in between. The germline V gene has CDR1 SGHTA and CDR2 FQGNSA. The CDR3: CASSLEGGVSYEQYF. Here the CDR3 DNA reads TGTGCCAGCAGCTTGGAAGGCGGGGTATCCTACGAGCAGTACTTC.

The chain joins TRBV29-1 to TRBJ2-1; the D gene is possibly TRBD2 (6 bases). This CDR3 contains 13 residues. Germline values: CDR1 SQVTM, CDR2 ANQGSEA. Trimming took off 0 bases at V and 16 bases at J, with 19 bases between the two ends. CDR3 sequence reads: CSVEEVPGLVQFF. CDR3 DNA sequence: TGCAGCGTTGAAGAGGTTCCGGGACTCGTGCAATTCTTC.

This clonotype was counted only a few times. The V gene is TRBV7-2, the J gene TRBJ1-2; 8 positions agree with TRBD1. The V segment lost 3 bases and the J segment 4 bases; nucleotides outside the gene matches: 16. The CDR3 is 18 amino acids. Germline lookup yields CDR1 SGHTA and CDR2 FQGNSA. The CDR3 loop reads CASSLTGDVRVSSYGYTF. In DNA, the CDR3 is TGTGCCAGCAGCTTGACAGGGGATGTTAGGGTATCAAGCTATGGCTACACCTTC. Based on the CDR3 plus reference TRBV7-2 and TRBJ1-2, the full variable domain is GAGVSQSPSNKVTEKGKDVELRCDPISGHTALYWYRQSLGQGLEFLIYFQGNSAPDKSGLPSDRFSAERTGGSVSTLTIQRTQQEDSAVYLCASSLTGDVRVSSYGYTFGSGTRLTVV.

The CDR3 DNA reads as TGTGCCAGCAGCTTAGTTGCGGGAGGGGACAAAGAGACCCAGTACTTC. Residues: CASSLVAGGDKETQYF. The chain is built from TRBV7-2 and TRBJ2-5; 9 bases map to TRBD2. Per germline, CDR1 SGHTA and CDR2 FQGNSA. Trimming cost V 1 base and J 3 bases; bases outside gene matches: 6. The CDR3 runs to 16 residues.

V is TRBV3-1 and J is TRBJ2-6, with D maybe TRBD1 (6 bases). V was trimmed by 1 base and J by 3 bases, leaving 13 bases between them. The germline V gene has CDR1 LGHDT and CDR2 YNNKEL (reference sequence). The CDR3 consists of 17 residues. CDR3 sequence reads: CASSQAAGADGANVLTF. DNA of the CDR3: TGTGCCAGCAGCCAAGCTGCAGGGGCCGATGGGGCCAACGTCCTGACTTTC.

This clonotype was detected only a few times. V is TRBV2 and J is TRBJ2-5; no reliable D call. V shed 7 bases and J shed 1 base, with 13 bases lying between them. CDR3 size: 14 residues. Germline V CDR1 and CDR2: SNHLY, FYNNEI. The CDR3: CASTRRHSQETQYF. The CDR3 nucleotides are TGTGCCAGCACAAGGCGACATTCCCAAGAGACCCAGTACTTC.

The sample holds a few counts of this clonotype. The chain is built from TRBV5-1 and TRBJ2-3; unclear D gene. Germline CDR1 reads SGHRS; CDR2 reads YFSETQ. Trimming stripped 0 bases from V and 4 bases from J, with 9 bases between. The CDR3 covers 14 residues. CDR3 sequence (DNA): TGCGCCAGCAGCTTGGCCGGTTTTTCAGATACGCAGTATTTT. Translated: CASSLAGFSDTQYF.

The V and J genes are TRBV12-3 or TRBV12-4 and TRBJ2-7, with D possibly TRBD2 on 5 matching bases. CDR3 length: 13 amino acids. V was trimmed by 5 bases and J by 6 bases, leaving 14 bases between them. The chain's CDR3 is CASSNFGDGEQYF. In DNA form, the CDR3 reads TGTGCCAGCAGTAACTTCGGGGATGGCGAGCAGTACTTC.

CDR3 sequence: CASSSGTGGEQFF. For the CDR3, the DNA is TGTGCCAGCAGTTCCGGGACAGGGGGTGAGCAGTTCTTC. The chain joins TRBV28 to TRBJ2-1, with 11 bases matching TRBD1. CDR1 and CDR2 (germline): MDHEN, SYDVKM. With 4 bases clipped from V and 9 bases from J, the junction kept 2 bases outside the gene matches. The CDR3 extends over 13 amino acids.

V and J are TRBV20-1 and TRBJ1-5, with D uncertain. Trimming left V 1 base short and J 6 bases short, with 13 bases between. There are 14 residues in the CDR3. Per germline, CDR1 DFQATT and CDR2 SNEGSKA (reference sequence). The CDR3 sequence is CSARGTEGSQPQHF. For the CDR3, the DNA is TGCAGTGCTAGAGGGACGGAGGGCAGTCAGCCCCAGCATTTT.

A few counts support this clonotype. CDR3 protein: CASRLDRVAGTEAFF. CDR3 sequence (DNA): TGTGCCAGCAGACTTGACAGGGTAGCGGGTACTGAAGCTTTCTTT. The V call is TRBV6-5, the J call TRBJ1-1; 7 bases fit TRBD1. The CDR3 is 15 residues long. With V trimmed by 6 bases and J by 5 bases, 12 bases remained unmatched. CDR1 is MNHEY, CDR2 SVGAGI, per germline.

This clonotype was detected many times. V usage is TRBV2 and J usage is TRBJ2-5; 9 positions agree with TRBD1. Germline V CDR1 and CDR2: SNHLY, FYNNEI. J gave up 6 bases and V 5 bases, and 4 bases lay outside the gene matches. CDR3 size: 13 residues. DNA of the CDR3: TGTGCCAGCAGTACAGGGGGCCGACAGACCCAGTACTTC. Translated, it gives CASSTGGRQTQYF.

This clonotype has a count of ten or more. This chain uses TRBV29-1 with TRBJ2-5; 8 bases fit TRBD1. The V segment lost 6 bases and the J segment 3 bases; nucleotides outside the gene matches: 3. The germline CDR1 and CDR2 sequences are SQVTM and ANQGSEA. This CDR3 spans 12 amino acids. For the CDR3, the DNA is TGCAGCGTGCAGGGGGCCAAAGAGACCCAGTACTTC. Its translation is CSVQGAKETQYF.

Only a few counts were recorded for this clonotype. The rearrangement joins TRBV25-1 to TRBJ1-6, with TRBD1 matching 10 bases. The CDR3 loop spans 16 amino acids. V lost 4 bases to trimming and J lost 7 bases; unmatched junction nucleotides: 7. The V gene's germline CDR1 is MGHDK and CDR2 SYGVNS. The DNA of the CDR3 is TGTGCCAGCAGTGGTCCCGGGACAGGGGAGAATTCACCCCTCCACTTT. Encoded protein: CASSGPGTGENSPLHF.

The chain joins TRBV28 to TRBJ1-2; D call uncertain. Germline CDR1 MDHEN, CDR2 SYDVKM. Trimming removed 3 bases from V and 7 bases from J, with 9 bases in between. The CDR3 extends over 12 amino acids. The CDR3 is CASSFGLIGYTF. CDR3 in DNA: TGTGCCAGCAGTTTTGGTCTCATTGGCTACACCTTC.